This T cell receptor beta chain stems from a study of blood T cell repertoires in COVID-19 (dated by TCRdb to between 2020 and 2021). Concerning the study at large: Samples covering the acute and convalescent phases of COVID-19 were provided by collaborators in the United States, Italy and Spain. The prospective study material was composed of cDNA or gDNA derived from T cells, B-cell-depleted T cells, or PBMCs. The repertoires were released in a freely available public database intended as a resource for research on the immune response to SARS-CoV-2. The dataset comprised deeply sampled blood TCRbeta repertoires from subjects exposed to, actively infected with, or recovered from COVID-19. Where HLA class I and class II types were available, the types were taken from metadata supplied by the sample provider, not from assay-based typing. The sample metadata nearly always contained a de-identified subject ID, COVID-19 status, age in years and sex. The samples were drawn from two sources: the first 160 participants of the ongoing ImmuneRACE study, and fewer than 1,500 subjects contributed by 6 global collaborators.

Study-wide findings and limitations: How much clinical and demographic metadata was included differed by source and by participant, and the metadata was provided uncurated.

A note on this clone: Which antigen it targets is not known. Within one base of it there is no much larger clone, and no base qualities were kept.

TCRbeta CDR3 regions were amplified from genomic DNA using the immunoSEQ Assay, a bias-controlled multiplex PCR. The source study handled its data this way. Nucleated cell counts per sample were estimated from amplification of reference gene primers within the assay. To quantify the absolute abundance of each unique TCRbeta CDR3 rearrangement, sequence reads were collapsed and filtered. For each sample, productive Simpson clonality was calculated by taking the square root of Simpson's diversity index across productive rearrangements. Not all clones reach the TCRdb copy of this immuneACCESS table, which keeps in-frame sequences only. Checked studies attribute under half of the gap to unresolved V genes and leave the rest unexplained. That table is the source of V, J and clone size, and D and trimming were worked out from the DNA. The sample data list just under 350,000 clones, and around nine tenths of these were observed just once. About 6.7% of the sample lies in the top ten.

In Seattle, one collaborating source enrolled patients while the infection was active and tracked those patients longitudinally over the course of disease. Collaborating institutions collected whole blood in K2EDTA tubes following their own protocols. For TCRbeta analysis, collaborator samples were shipped as frozen whole blood, as isolated PBMCs, or as DNA extracted from either sample type. The sample comprised peripheral blood. The sequence came from a woman between 65 and 79 years old with COVID-19, enrolled during active disease.

The DNA is TGTGCCACCAGCACCGACAGACAGGGGATTAACTATGGCTACACCTTC. Its product reads: CATSTDRQGINYGYTF. The sequence links TRBV15 to TRBJ1-2; TRBD1 aligns with 8 central bases. Sequences LNHNV (CDR1) and YYDKDF (CDR2) are obtained from the germline V gene (reference sequence). Compared with germline, V lacks 4 bases and J lacks 1 base; bases without a gene match: 8. There are 16 amino acids in the CDR3, from cysteine to phenylalanine inclusive. The kept DNA is CDR3 alone, 48 bases in frame from the first base. Full variable domain (CDR3 extended with the reference TRBV15 and TRBJ1-2 proteins): DAMVIQNPRYQVTQFGKPVTLSCSQTLNHNVMYWYQQKSSQAPKLLFHYYDKDFNNEADTPDNFQSRRPNTSFCFLDIRSPGLGDTAMYLCATSTDRQGINYGYTFGSGTRLTVV.